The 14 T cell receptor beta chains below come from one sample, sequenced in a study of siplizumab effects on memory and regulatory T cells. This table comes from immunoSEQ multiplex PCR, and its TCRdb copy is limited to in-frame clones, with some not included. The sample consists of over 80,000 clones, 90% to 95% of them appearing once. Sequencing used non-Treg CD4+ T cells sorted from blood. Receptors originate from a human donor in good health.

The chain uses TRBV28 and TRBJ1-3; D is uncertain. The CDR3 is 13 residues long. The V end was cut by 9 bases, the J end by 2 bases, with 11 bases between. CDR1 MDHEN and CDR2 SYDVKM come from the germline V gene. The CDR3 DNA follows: TGTGCCAGTGGCCTGGGTACTGGAAACACCATATATTTT. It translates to CASGLGTGNTIYF.

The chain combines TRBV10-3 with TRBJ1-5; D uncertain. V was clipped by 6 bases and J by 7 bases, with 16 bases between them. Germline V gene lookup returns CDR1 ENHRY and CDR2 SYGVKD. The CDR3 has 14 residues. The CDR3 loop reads CAIRPGSTNQPQHF. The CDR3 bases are TGTGCCATCAGGCCGGGATCAACCAACCAGCCCCAGCATTTT.

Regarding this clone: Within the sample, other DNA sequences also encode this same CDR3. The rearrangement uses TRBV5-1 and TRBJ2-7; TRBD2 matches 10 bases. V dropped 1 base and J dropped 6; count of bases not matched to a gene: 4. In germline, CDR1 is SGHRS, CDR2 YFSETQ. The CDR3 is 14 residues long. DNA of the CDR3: TGCGCCAGCAGCTTGTTAGCGGGGGGTCGCGAGCAGTACTTC. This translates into CASSLLAGGREQYF.

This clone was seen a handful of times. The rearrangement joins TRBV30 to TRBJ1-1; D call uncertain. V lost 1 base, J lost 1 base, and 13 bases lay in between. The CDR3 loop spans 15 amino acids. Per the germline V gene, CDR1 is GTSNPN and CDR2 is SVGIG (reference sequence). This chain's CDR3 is CAWSGRTKPNTEAFF. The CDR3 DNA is TGTGCCTGGAGTGGTCGAACCAAACCGAACACTGAAGCTTTCTTT.

This CDR3 is CASSSGQWGNTEAFF. The CDR3 bases are TGTGCCAGCAGTTCGGGACAGTGGGGGAACACTGAAGCTTTCTTT. This rearrangement joins TRBV28 to TRBJ1-1; 7 bases are shared with TRBD1. The length of the CDR3 is 15 residues. Losses at the gene ends were 4 bases for V and 1 base for J; bases not matched to a gene: 6. The germline V gene encodes CDR1 MDHEN and CDR2 SYDVKM. Based on the CDR3 plus reference TRBV28 and TRBJ1-1, the full variable domain is DVKVTQSSRYLVKRTGEKVFLECVQDMDHENMFWYRQDPGLGLRLIYFSYDVKMKEKGDIPEGYSVSREKKERFSLILESASTNQTSMYLCASSSGQWGNTEAFFGQGTRLTVV.

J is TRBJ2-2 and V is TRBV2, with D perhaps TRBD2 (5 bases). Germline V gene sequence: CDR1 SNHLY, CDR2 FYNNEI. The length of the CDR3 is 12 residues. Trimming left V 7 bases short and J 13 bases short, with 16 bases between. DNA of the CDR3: TGTGCCAGCAACCCCAGGACTGGCGGGCTGTTTTTT. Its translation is CASNPRTGGLFF.

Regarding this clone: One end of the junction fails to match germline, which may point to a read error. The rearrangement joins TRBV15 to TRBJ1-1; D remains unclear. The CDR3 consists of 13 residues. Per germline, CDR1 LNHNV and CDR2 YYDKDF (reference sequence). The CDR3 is CATGRLPNTEALF. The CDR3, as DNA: TGTGCCACCGGACGGCTCCCGAACACTGAAGCTCTCTTT.

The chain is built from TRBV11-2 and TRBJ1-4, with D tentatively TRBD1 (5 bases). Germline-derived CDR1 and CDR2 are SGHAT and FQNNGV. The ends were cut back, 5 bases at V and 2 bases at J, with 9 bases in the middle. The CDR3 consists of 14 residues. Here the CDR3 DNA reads TGTGCCAGCAGCCCCTGGGGGACTAATGAAAAACTGTTTTTT. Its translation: CASSPWGTNEKLFF.

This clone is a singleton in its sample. This chain's CDR3 is CASSPWVDNTEAFF. CDR3 in DNA: TGTGCCAGCAGCCCCTGGGTGGATAACACTGAAGCTTTCTTT. This rearrangement joins TRBV11-2 to TRBJ1-1; D call uncertain. V was pared by 5 bases and J by 2 bases, with 12 bases between. The germline V gene has CDR1 SGHAT and CDR2 FQNNGV. This CDR3 region has 14 residues.

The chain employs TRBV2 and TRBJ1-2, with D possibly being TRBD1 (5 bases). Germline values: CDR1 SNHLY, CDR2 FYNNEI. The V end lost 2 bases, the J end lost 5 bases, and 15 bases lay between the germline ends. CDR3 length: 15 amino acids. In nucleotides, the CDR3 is TGTGCCAGCAGTGAACGGGGAGGGGCAAGGTATGGCTACACCTTC. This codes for CASSERGGARYGYTF.

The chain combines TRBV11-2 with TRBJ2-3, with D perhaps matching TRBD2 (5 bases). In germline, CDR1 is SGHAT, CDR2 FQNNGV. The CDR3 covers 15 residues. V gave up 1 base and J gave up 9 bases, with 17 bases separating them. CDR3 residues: CASSLVGKKRGTQYF. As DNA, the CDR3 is TGTGCCAGCAGCTTAGTGGGGAAAAAAAGAGGGACGCAGTATTTT.

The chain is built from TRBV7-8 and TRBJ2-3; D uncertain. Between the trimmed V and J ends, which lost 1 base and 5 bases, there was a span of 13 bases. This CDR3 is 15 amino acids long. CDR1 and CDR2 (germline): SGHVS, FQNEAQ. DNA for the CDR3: TGTGCCAGCAGCTTAGATGGGTACCCAGGAGATACGCAGTATTTT. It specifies CASSLDGYPGDTQYF.

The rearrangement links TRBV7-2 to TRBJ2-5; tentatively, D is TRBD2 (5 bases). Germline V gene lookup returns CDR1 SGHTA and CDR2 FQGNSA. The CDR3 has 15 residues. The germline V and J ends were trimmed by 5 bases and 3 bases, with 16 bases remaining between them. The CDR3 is CASSTHSVPKETQYF. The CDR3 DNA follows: TGTGCCAGCAGCACACATAGCGTACCCAAAGAGACCCAGTACTTC.

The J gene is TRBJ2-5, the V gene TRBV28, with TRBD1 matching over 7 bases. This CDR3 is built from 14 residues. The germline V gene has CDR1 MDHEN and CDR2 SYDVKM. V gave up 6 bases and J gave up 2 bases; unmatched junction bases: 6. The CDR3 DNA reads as TGTGCCAGCAGCTTCATGACAGGGCAAGAGACCCAGTACTTC. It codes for CASSFMTGQETQYF.